This entry features one T cell receptor beta chain sequence. The CDR3 extends over 12 amino acids. The germline gives CDR1 SGHTA, CDR2 FQGNSA. V lost 1 base, J lost 14 bases, and 9 bases lay in between. The entry originates in a study of blood T cell repertoires in COVID-19. Study-wide context: Both acute and convalescent COVID-19 samples were obtained from the United States, Italy and Spain. PBMCs, B-cell-depleted T cells, or T cells provided the cDNA or gDNA that made up the material.

The data were produced by immunoSEQ multiplex PCR, yet TCRdb's version contains in-frame clones alone and is incomplete. The sample consists of 83,000 or so clones, roughly 79% of them appearing once. The TCR originated in a woman of 80 years or more with acute or convalescent COVID-19. The rearrangement uses TRBV7-2 and TRBJ1-6; D call uncertain. The source material was peripheral blood. The CDR3 DNA is TGTGCCAGCAGCTTAGAGACTCTCACCCTCCACTTT. Translation: CASSLETLTLHF.